What follows are 10 T cell receptor beta chains derived from one specimen sequenced in a study of blood T cell repertoires in COVID-19. The protocol was immunoSEQ multiplex PCR, while the TCRdb copy is restricted to in-frame clones and leaves out a portion. Here the sample spans about 220,000 clones, around 84% being singletons. Input material: peripheral blood. All receptors derive from a man in his fifties who had recovered from COVID-19.

This clone was seen more than once but under ten times. V gene TRBV5-1 combines with J gene TRBJ2-1, with a weak D call TRBD1 (6 bases). Trimming removed 4 bases from V and 8 bases from J, with 13 bases in between. Germline assignment: CDR1 SGHRS and CDR2 YFSETQ. This CDR3 has 13 amino acids. CDR3 protein: CASSVQGLDEQFF. CDR3 in DNA: TGCGCCAGCAGCGTACAGGGTTTGGATGAGCAGTTCTTC.

This clone was picked up one time. The chain has TRBV5-1 and TRBJ2-7; 10 positions match TRBD1. CDR1 is SGHRS, CDR2 YFSETQ, per germline. The CDR3 spans 15 residues. V trimming: 0 bases; J trimming: 6 bases; junction bases outside the gene matches: 6. The CDR3 coding sequence is TGCGCCAGCAGCTTGGAGGGGACAGGGGTGGCCGAGCAGTACTTC. Its translation is CASSLEGTGVAEQYF.

This chain links TRBV28 with TRBJ1-1; D uncertain. V lost 8 bases, J lost 0 bases, and 4 bases lay in between. There are 11 residues in the CDR3. The germline gives CDR1 MDHEN, CDR2 SYDVKM. The DNA of the CDR3 is TGTGCCAGCCATTTGAACACTGAAGCTTTCTTT. It translates to CASHLNTEAFF.

This chain connects TRBV27 to TRBJ2-7; D perhaps matches TRBD1 (5 bases). The CDR3 is 14 amino acids. Between the trimmed V and J ends, which lost 4 bases and 2 bases, there was a span of 12 bases. From germline, CDR1 is MNHEY and CDR2 SMNVEV (reference sequence). CDR3 loop: CASSSQGLPYEQYF. In DNA, the CDR3 is TGTGCCAGCAGTTCCCAGGGCCTTCCCTACGAGCAGTACTTC.

The chain couples TRBV28 to TRBJ1-5, with 8 bases aligning to TRBD1. Germline assignment: CDR1 MDHEN and CDR2 SYDVKM. This CDR3 has 14 amino acids. Losses at the gene ends were 6 bases for V and 7 bases for J; bases not matched to a gene: 8. CDR3 coding DNA: TGTGCCAGCAGACCCGGGACAGGATACCAGCCCCAGCATTTT. Translated: CASRPGTGYQPQHF.

The rearrangement joins TRBV10-3 to TRBJ2-7, with TRBD1 matching over 8 bases. The CDR3 loop spans 18 amino acids. Trimming at V came to 0 bases and at J to 3 bases, leaving 13 bases not matched to a gene. Germline assignment: CDR1 ENHRY and CDR2 SYGVKD. CDR3: CAISESMGQANSNYEQYF. DNA of the CDR3: TGTGCCATCAGTGAGTCGATGGGACAGGCAAACTCCAACTACGAGCAGTACTTC.

Written as DNA, the CDR3 is TGTGCCAGCAGCTTAGGTGCCAGGCCAAGCCACAATGAGCAGTTCTTC. Encoded protein: CASSLGARPSHNEQFF. This rearrangement joins TRBV11-2 to TRBJ2-1; D is unresolved. The germline V gene has CDR1 SGHAT and CDR2 FQNNGV. V lost 1 base to trimming and J lost 5 bases, with 15 bases between them. The CDR3 loop spans 16 amino acids.

This chain connects TRBV20-1 to TRBJ1-2, with 7 positions matching TRBD1. Unmatched junction bases numbered 4, after V lost 4 bases and J lost 8 bases. This CDR3 is 11 amino acids long. In germline, CDR1 is DFQATT, CDR2 SNEGSKA (reference sequence). This CDR3 is CSATPTGGYTF. CDR3 in DNA: TGCAGTGCTACGCCGACAGGGGGCTACACCTTC.

This rearrangement joins TRBV5-1 to TRBJ1-4; TRBD1 might be the D (6 bases). Trimming left V 2 bases short and J 3 bases short, with 11 bases between. This CDR3 comprises 15 residues. The V gene's germline CDR1 is SGHRS and CDR2 YFSETQ. The CDR3 DNA sequence: TGCGCCAGCAGCTTAACAGGGCAGGCTAATGAAAAACTGTTTTTT. Amino acids: CASSLTGQANEKLFF.

The rearrangement joins TRBV11-2 to TRBJ2-7; 11 bases are a match to TRBD2. Trimming took 2 bases from V and 2 from J; bases not matched to a gene: 11. Germline V lookup: CDR1 SGHAT, CDR2 FQNNGV. The CDR3 has 18 residues. The chain's CDR3 is CASSLNHRTSGSPYEQYF. The CDR3 nucleotides are TGTGCCAGCAGCTTAAACCACCGGACTAGCGGGTCCCCCTACGAGCAGTACTTC.